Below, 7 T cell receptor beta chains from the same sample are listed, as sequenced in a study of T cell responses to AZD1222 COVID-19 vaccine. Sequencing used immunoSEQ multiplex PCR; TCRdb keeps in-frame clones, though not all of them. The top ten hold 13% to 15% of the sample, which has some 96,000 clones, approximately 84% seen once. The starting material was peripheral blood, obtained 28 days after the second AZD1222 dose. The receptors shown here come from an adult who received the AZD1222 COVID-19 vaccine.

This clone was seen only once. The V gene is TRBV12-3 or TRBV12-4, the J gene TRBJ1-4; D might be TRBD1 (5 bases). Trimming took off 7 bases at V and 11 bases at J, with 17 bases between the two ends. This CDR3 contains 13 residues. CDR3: CASTWDLTKKLFF. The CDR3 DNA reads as TGTGCCAGCACCTGGGACTTAACGAAGAAACTGTTTTTT.

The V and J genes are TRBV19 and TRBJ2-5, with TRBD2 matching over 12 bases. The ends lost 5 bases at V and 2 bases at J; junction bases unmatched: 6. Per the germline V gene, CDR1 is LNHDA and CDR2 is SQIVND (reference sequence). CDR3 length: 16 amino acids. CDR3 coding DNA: TGTGCCAGTAGTGGACGACTAGCGGGAGCGCAAGAGACCCAGTACTTC. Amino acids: CASSGRLAGAQETQYF.

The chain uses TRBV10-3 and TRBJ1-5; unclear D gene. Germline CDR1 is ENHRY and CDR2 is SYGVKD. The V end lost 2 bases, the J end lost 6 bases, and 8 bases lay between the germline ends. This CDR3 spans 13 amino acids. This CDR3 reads CAISEGQTQPQHF. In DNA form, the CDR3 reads TGTGCCATCAGTGAGGGGCAGACTCAGCCCCAGCATTTT.

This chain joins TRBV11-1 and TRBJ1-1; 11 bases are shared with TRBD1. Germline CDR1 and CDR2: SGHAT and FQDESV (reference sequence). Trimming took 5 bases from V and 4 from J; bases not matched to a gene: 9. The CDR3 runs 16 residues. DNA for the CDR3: TGTGCCAGCAGCCAATGGTCCGGGACAGGGGGCACTGAAGCTTTCTTT. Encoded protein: CASSQWSGTGGTEAFF.

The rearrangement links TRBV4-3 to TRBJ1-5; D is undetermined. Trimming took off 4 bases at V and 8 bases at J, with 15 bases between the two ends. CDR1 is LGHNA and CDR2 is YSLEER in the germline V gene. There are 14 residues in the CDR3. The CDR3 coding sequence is TGCGCCAGCAGCCCCGGACGGAATCGGGAGCCCCAGCATTTT. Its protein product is CASSPGRNREPQHF.

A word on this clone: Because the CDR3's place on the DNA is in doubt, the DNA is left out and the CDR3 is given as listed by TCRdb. The CDR3 is CASTTVGGPDTEAFF. The chain has TRBV19 and TRBJ1-1. The CDR3 length is 15 residues, termini included. Germline assignment: CDR1 LNHDA and CDR2 SQIVND (reference sequence).

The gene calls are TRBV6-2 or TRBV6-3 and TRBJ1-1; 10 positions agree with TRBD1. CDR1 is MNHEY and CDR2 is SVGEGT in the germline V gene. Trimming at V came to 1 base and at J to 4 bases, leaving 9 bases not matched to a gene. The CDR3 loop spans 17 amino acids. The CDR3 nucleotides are TGTGCCAGCAGTTACTTGAAAGGACAGGGGGGAGTCACTGAAGCTTTCTTT. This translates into CASSYLKGQGGVTEAFF.